The next 17 T cell receptor beta chains were all read from a single sample in a study of persistence of HIV-infected CD4 T cells. This was the immunoSEQ version 4 assay in survey mode. Sequenced by immunoSEQ multiplex PCR; TCRdb stores in-frame clones only, minus some. Of 30,000 to 45,000 clones detected, 80% to 85% appear once; the ten largest clones hold around 0.88%. These receptors are not linked to any known antigen. Cells were stimulated with overlapping HIV-1 Gag 15-mer peptides. Memory cells lacking CD40L and CD69 with high CD45RO were sorted. The material sequenced was cultured CD4+ T cells from PBMCs, taken from a patient who received antiretroviral therapy. These TCRs come from an adult with HIV. The donor label of this sample is uncertain.

The chain uses TRBV14 and TRBJ1-1; D ambiguous. The CDR3 length is 13 residues. V lost 0 bases to trimming and J lost 5 bases, with 7 bases between them. CDR1 is SGHDN, CDR2 FVKESK, per germline. CDR3 sequence (DNA): TGTGCCAGCAGCCAAGAGTTACGGACTGAAGCTTTCTTT. This gives the protein CASSQELRTEAFF.

The chain couples TRBV27 to TRBJ1-5; a possible D gene is TRBD1 (5 bases). Trimming stripped 1 base from V and 7 bases from J, with 11 bases between. Germline assignment: CDR1 MNHEY and CDR2 SMNVEV (reference sequence). The CDR3 has 14 residues. The CDR3 DNA reads TGTGCCAGCAGTTTATTCGGGGGAGGGCAGCCCCAGCATTTT. This sequence encodes CASSLFGGGQPQHF.

This sequence joins TRBV7-6 and TRBJ2-2; maybe TRBD1 (6 bases). The CDR3 contains 16 residues. CDR1 is SGHVS, CDR2 FNYEAQ, per germline. Trimming stripped 5 bases from V and 0 bases from J, with 13 bases between. The CDR3 DNA is TGTGCCAGCAGCCTGACCGGGACAACGAACACCGGGGAGCTGTTTTTT. It encodes CASSLTGTTNTGELFF.

This chain joins TRBV6-5 and TRBJ1-2; no firm D call. This CDR3 has 15 residues. Trimming took 2 bases from V and 3 from J, leaving 13 bases between them. Germline loops: CDR1 MNHEY, CDR2 SVGAGI. The CDR3 here is CASSYMAGDDYGYTF. The DNA of the CDR3 is TGTGCCAGCAGTTACATGGCGGGAGATGACTATGGCTACACCTTC.

This chain joins TRBV7-9 and TRBJ1-1; tentative D call: TRBD1 (6 bases). V was shortened by 5 bases and J by 5 bases, with 15 bases between the two germline ends. The CDR3 sequence is 14 residues long. Germline V CDR1 and CDR2: SEHNR, FQNEAQ (reference sequence). This CDR3 is CASSDLDRKTEAFF. CDR3 in DNA: TGTGCCAGCAGCGACTTGGACAGAAAGACTGAAGCTTTCTTT.

The V call is TRBV19, the J call TRBJ1-6; no clear D. Trimming took off 5 bases at V and 11 bases at J, with 10 bases between the two ends. CDR3 length: 12 amino acids. CDR1 and CDR2 from the germline V gene are LNHDA and SQIVND (reference sequence). The CDR3 region has the DNA TGTGCCAGTAGTCCGGGGTTTCCACCCCTCCACTTT. It translates to CASSPGFPPLHF. The full variable domain, with the rest looked up from reference TRBV19 and TRBJ1-6, is DGGITQSPKYLFRKEGQNVTLSCEQNLNHDAMYWYRQDPGQGLRLIYYSQIVNDFQKGDIAEGYSVSREKKESFPLTVTSAQKNPTAFYLCASSPGFPPLHFGNGTRLTVT.

J is TRBJ1-4 and V is TRBV5-5; no clear D. The CDR3 has 16 residues. Germline loops: CDR1 SGHKS, CDR2 YYEKEE (reference sequence). V lost 0 bases, J lost 4 bases, and 13 bases lay in between. In nucleotides, the CDR3 is TGTGCCAGCAGCTTGGATGGTCCCTCCCTTAATGAAAAACTGTTTTTT. Encoded protein: CASSLDGPSLNEKLFF.

This sequence joins TRBV2 and TRBJ2-5; D may be TRBD2 (6 bases). Trimming took off 7 bases at V and 2 bases at J, with 11 bases between the two ends. The V gene's germline CDR1 is SNHLY and CDR2 FYNNEI. The CDR3 contains 13 residues. The CDR3 bases are TGTGCCAGCACCCGGGACTCTCAAGAGACCCAGTACTTC. The encoded protein is CASTRDSQETQYF.

The chain is built from TRBV20-1 and TRBJ2-4; D unresolved. Germline V gene data show CDR1 as DFQATT and CDR2 as SNEGSKA (reference sequence). V lost 1 base and J lost 6, with 4 bases in between. This CDR3 contains 11 residues. Here the CDR3 DNA reads TGCAGTGCTAGAGTAGGAAACATTCAGTACTTC. Encoded protein: CSARVGNIQYF.

The chain links TRBV7-7 to TRBJ2-5; no definite D call. Germline V gene data show CDR1 as SSHAT and CDR2 as FNYEAQ (reference sequence). The CDR3 runs to 12 residues. V lost 2 bases and J 7 bases, leaving 8 bases between the germline ends. The CDR3 region has the DNA TGTGCCAGCAGCTTACCTAGTGGGACCCAGTACTTC. It codes for CASSLPSGTQYF. Full variable domain (missing parts from reference TRBV7-7 and TRBJ2-5): GAGVSQSPRYKVTKRGQDVTLRCDPISSHATLYWYQQALGQGPEFLTYFNYEAQPDKSGLPSDRFSAERPEGSISTLTIQRTEQRDSAMYRCASSLPSGTQYFGPGTRLLVL.

The V gene is TRBV3-1 (or the pseudogene TRBV3-2), the J gene TRBJ2-1, with 14 bases that match TRBD2. Germline loops: CDR1 LGHDT, CDR2 YNNKEL (reference sequence). This CDR3 is built from 17 residues. V lost 3 bases, J lost 8 bases, and 9 bases stayed unmatched. CDR3 bases: TGTGCCAGCAGCCAGTCCGGGACTAGCGGGGGAATCGATGAGCAGTTCTTC. Translated, it gives CASSQSGTSGGIDEQFF.

This rearrangement joins TRBV28 to TRBJ1-3; the D is unclear. The CDR3 has 17 amino acids. Germline V gene sequence: CDR1 MDHEN, CDR2 SYDVKM. V was shortened by 2 bases and J by 1 base, with 15 bases between the two germline ends. CDR3 bases: TGTGCCAGCAGTTTAGGTAGCGGTCCCCGGTCTGGAAACACCATATATTTT. Amino acid sequence: CASSLGSGPRSGNTIYF.

V is TRBV4-1 and J is TRBJ1-2, with 7 positions matching TRBD1. V dropped 4 bases and J dropped 8; count of bases not matched to a gene: 16. The germline V gene encodes CDR1 MGHRA and CDR2 YSYEKL. This CDR3 has 16 amino acids. Here the CDR3 DNA reads TGCGCCAGCAGCCCTTCGGGCCATGACAGGGTAAAGGGCTACACCTTC. It specifies CASSPSGHDRVKGYTF.

The rearrangement links TRBV9 to TRBJ1-2, with a possible D match to TRBD1 (6 bases). Germline assignment: CDR1 SGDLS and CDR2 YYNGEE. The CDR3 spans 16 residues. Trimming removed 1 base from V and 5 bases from J, with 18 bases in between. CDR3 sequence reads: CASSVFDRTGFYGYTF. CDR3 DNA sequence: TGTGCCAGCAGCGTATTTGACAGGACGGGATTTTATGGCTACACCTTC.

V and J are TRBV12-3 or TRBV12-4 and TRBJ2-5, with a tentative D call TRBD1 (7 bases). Trimming removed 4 bases at V and 5 bases at J, with 11 bases between. This CDR3 has 13 amino acids. The CDR3 protein is CASSSQGRETQYF. The DNA of the CDR3 is TGTGCCAGCAGTTCACAGGGGAGGGAGACCCAGTACTTC.

The genes are TRBV6-1 and TRBJ1-6; D is ambiguous. CDR3 size: 13 residues. Germline CDR1 MNHNS, CDR2 SASEGT. Trimming shortened V by 3 bases and J by 4 bases, and 4 bases separated the two germline ends. CDR3 coding DNA: TGTGCCAGCAGTGAGGGGTATAATTCACCCCTCCACTTT. Encoded protein: CASSEGYNSPLHF.

V gene TRBV9 combines with J gene TRBJ2-1, with 9 bases identical to TRBD2. Trimming cost V 0 bases and J 10 bases; bases outside gene matches: 8. Germline CDR1 is SGDLS and CDR2 is YYNGEE. The CDR3 sequence is 15 residues long. CDR3 nucleotides: TGTGCCAGCAGCGTAGGACTAGCGGCCTTGCAAGAGCAGTTCTTC. It encodes CASSVGLAALQEQFF.